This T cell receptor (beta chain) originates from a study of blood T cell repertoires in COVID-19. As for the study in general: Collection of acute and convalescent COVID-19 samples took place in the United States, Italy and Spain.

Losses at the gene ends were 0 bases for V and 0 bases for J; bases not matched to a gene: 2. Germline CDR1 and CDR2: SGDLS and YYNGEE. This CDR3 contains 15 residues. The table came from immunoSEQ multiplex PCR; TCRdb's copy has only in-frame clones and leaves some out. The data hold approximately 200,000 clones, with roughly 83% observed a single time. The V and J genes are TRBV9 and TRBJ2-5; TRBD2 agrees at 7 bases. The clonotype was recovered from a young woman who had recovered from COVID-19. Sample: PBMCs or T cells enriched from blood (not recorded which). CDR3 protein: CASSVEGLDQETQYF. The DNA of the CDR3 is TGTGCCAGCAGCGTAGAAGGACTAGACCAAGAGACCCAGTACTTC.